Below are 18 T cell receptor beta chains sequenced from a single sample in a study of shared clonotypes between healthy human individuals. Libraries were prepared by immunoSEQ multiplex PCR; TCRdb keeps only in-frame clonotypes and omits some of them. The repertoire consists of 2.5 million or so clones, with around nine tenths occurring once and the leading ten covering around 0.15%. Sequencing was done on a sample of naive CD4+ T cells sorted from blood. Subset specified: CD45RA+ positively selected. These receptors all stem from a man aged 18-30 years in good health.

The chain employs TRBV2 and TRBJ2-3; D is perhaps TRBD2 (5 bases). The CDR3 loop spans 14 amino acids. Germline V CDR1 and CDR2: SNHLY, FYNNEI. V shed 7 bases and J shed 4 bases, with 15 bases lying between them. The chain's CDR3 is CASMRGSISDTQYF. CDR3 nucleotide sequence: TGTGCCAGCATGAGAGGGTCTATCTCAGATACGCAGTATTTT.

In its sample, this clone was seen once. The chain joins TRBV10-3 to TRBJ1-2; D remains unclear. The CDR3 contains 12 residues. Germline V CDR1 and CDR2: ENHRY, SYGVKD. The V end lost 6 bases, the J end lost 6 bases, and 11 bases lay between the germline ends. The CDR3 nucleotides are TGTGCCATCAGGCAAGGGCTCCATGGCTACACCTTC. Translated: CAIRQGLHGYTF.

The rearrangement uses TRBV21-1 and TRBJ2-3; TRBD1, the table's D call, was not compared with the DNA. TRBV21-1 is listed as a pseudogene. The CDR3 runs 17 residues. Here the CDR3 reads CASRKGAPGPSTDTQYF. The CDR3 DNA is TGTGCCAGTCGCAAGGGGGCCCCTGGGCCTAGCACAGATACGCAGTATTTT.

Only a few counts were recorded for this clone. This chain joins TRBV7-9 and TRBJ1-1; D is unclear. V lost 0 bases to trimming and J lost 1 base, with 12 bases between them. CDR3 length equals 16 residues. CDR1 is SEHNR, CDR2 FQNEAQ, per germline (reference sequence). The CDR3 DNA reads TGTGCCAGCAGCTTAGCGTCAGGCTCCCCGAACACTGAAGCTTTCTTT. This encodes CASSLASGSPNTEAFF.

The rearrangement links TRBV2 to TRBJ2-3; D perhaps matches TRBD1 (6 bases). The CDR3 contains 16 residues. Germline values: CDR1 SNHLY, CDR2 FYNNEI. Trimming pared 6 bases from V and 4 bases from J, leaving 20 bases between. The CDR3 spells CASSARGGEGADTQYF. The CDR3 bases are TGTGCCAGCAGCGCCCGTGGGGGAGAGGGGGCAGATACGCAGTATTTT.

The rearrangement links TRBV6-5 to TRBJ2-4; 8 positions agree with TRBD2. Germline V gene lookup returns CDR1 MNHEY and CDR2 SVGAGI. CDR3 length equals 15 residues. The V gene end was trimmed by 6 bases and the J gene end by 7 bases; junction bases not matched to a gene: 11. CDR3: CASSPSRGAGNIQYF. As DNA, the CDR3 is TGTGCCAGCAGCCCCTCGCGGGGGGCCGGGAACATTCAGTACTTC.

A remark on this clone: One end of the junction fails to match germline, which may point to a read error. J is TRBJ1-1 and V is TRBV10-3, with a possible D match to TRBD1 (5 bases). The germline gives CDR1 ENHRY, CDR2 SYGVKD. The CDR3 contains 13 residues. CDR3 protein: CASSYSAGRGYFF. The CDR3 region has the DNA TGTGCCAGCAGTTACTCGGCGGGGCGGGGGTACTTCTTT.

The rearrangement links TRBV11-2 to TRBJ2-1; maybe TRBD2 (5 bases). The germline V and J ends were trimmed by 2 bases and 3 bases, with 11 bases remaining between them. CDR3 length equals 15 residues. Germline V gives CDR1 SGHAT, CDR2 FQNNGV. Here the CDR3 DNA reads TGTGCCAGCAGCTTAATGACTACAGTCTACAATGAGCAGTTCTTC. It yields the protein CASSLMTTVYNEQFF.

The genes are TRBV14 and TRBJ2-3; no clear D. The CDR3 spans 17 residues. The V gene lost 2 bases and the J gene lost 5 bases, with 20 bases spanning the gap. The V gene's germline CDR1 is SGHDN and CDR2 FVKESK. The CDR3 loop reads CASSQSRVSDALDTQYF. The CDR3 DNA sequence: TGTGCCAGCAGCCAAAGTCGTGTGTCTGACGCTTTAGATACGCAGTATTTT.

V usage is TRBV25-1 and J usage is TRBJ1-4, with D perhaps matching TRBD1 (5 bases). The V end lost 5 bases, the J end lost 4 bases, and 17 bases lay between the germline ends. The CDR3 length is 16 residues. The V gene's germline CDR1 is MGHDK and CDR2 SYGVNS. The CDR3 region has the DNA TGTGCCAGCAGTCCCACTGGAGGCAGGGTTAATGAAAAACTGTTTTTT. Translated, it gives CASSPTGGRVNEKLFF.

The J gene is TRBJ2-1, the V gene TRBV10-3; 9 bases map to TRBD2. CDR1 is ENHRY, CDR2 SYGVKD, per germline. The length of the CDR3 is 16 residues. The V gene end was trimmed by 0 bases and the J gene end by 5 bases; junction bases not matched to a gene: 5. The CDR3 bases are TGTGCCATCAGTGAGTCGGCGGGAGGGCCGCACAATGAGCAGTTCTTC. It encodes CAISESAGGPHNEQFF.

For this clone: This sample also contains other DNA sequences that code for the same CDR3. The genes are TRBV15 and TRBJ1-5; D is unresolved. CDR1 and CDR2 from the germline V gene are LNHNV and YYDKDF (reference sequence). This CDR3 is 13 amino acids long. Between the trimmed V and J ends, which lost 0 bases and 4 bases, there was a span of 4 bases. CDR3 DNA: TGTGCCACCAGCAGAGAGGTGAATCAGCCCCAGCATTTT. Protein sequence: CATSREVNQPQHF.

This rearrangement joins TRBV18 to TRBJ1-6; the D is unclear. The ends were cut back, 2 bases at V and 7 bases at J, with 9 bases in the middle. Germline loops: CDR1 KGHSH, CDR2 LQKENI. This CDR3 is 14 amino acids long. Here the CDR3 reads CASSPVTDNSPLHF. CDR3 sequence (DNA): TGTGCCAGCTCACCAGTGACGGACAATTCACCCCTCCACTTT.

This chain joins TRBV5-4 and TRBJ2-5, with D unclear. The CDR3 spans 13 residues. CDR1 is SGHNT, CDR2 YYREEE, per germline (reference sequence). Trimming left V 0 bases short and J 2 bases short, with 5 bases between. DNA of the CDR3: TGTGCCAGCAGCTTGGTAACGCAAGAGACCCAGTACTTC. As protein: CASSLVTQETQYF.

The J gene is TRBJ2-7, the V gene TRBV6-1; no definite D call. The CDR3 is 13 amino acids. The germline CDR1 and CDR2 sequences are MNHNS and SASEGT. Trimming pared 2 bases from V and 5 bases from J, leaving 10 bases between. CDR3 protein: CASSETALDEQYF. As DNA, the CDR3 is TGTGCCAGCAGTGAAACAGCTCTGGACGAGCAGTACTTC.

V and J are TRBV18 and TRBJ1-6; 8 positions agree with TRBD1. Germline V gene data show CDR1 as KGHSH and CDR2 as LQKENI. The V segment lost 2 bases and the J segment 5 bases; nucleotides outside the gene matches: 11. The CDR3 is 18 amino acids. In DNA, the CDR3 is TGTGCCAGCTCACCATTTCCTTTCGGACAGGGAGATAATTCACCCCTCCACTTT. Amino acid sequence: CASSPFPFGQGDNSPLHF.

J is TRBJ1-3 and V is TRBV23-1, with no clear D. TRBV23-1 has ORF status, its function being uncertain. CDR3 size: 15 residues. Deletions cut 5 bases from V and 0 bases from J, with 11 bases between. CDR3 sequence reads: CASSLTTSSGNTIYF. CDR3 coding DNA: TGCGCCAGCAGTTTGACGACCTCCTCTGGAAACACCATATATTTT.

This rearrangement joins TRBV9 to TRBJ1-1, with 7 bases matching TRBD1. J lost 5 bases, V lost 7 bases, and 20 bases had no gene match. Germline V gene data show CDR1 as SGDLS and CDR2 as YYNGEE. The CDR3 consists of 17 residues. CDR3: CASPVDRGPGGRTEAFF. CDR3 in DNA: TGTGCCAGCCCGGTCGATAGGGGGCCCGGGGGTCGGACTGAAGCTTTCTTT.